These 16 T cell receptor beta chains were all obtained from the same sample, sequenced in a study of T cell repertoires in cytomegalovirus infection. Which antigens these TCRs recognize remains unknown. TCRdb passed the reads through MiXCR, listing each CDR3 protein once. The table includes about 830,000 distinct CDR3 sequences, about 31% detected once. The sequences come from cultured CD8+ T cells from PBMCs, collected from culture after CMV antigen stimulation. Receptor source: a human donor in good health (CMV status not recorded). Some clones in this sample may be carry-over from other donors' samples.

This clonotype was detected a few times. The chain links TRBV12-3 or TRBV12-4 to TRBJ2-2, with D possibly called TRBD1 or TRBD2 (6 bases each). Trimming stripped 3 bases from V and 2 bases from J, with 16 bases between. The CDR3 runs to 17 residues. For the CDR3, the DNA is TGTGCCAGCAGTTTCTGGACTGGGGGGCCCAACACCGGGGAGCTGTTTTTT. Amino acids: CASSFWTGGPNTGELFF.

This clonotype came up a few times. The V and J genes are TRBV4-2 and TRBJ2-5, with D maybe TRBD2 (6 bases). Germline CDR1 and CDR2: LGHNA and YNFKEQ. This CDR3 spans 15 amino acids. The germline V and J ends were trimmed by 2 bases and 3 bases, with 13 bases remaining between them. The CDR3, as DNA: TGTGCCAGCAGCCAAACTGGGGACTCCAAAGAGACCCAGTACTTC. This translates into CASSQTGDSKETQYF.

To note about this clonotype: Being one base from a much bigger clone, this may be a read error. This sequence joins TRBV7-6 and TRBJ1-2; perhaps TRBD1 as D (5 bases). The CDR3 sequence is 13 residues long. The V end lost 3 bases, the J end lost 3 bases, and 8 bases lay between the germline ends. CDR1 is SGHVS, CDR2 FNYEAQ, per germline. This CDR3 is CASSFGDHYGYTF. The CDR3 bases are TGTGCCAGCAGCTTTGGGGACCACTATGGCTACACCTTC.

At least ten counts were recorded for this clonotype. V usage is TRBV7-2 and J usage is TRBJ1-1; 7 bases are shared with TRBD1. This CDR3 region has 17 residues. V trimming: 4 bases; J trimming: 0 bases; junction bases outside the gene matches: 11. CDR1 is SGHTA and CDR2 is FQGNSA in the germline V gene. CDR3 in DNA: TGTGCCAGCAGCTCAGTACGGACAGGAGTCGTGAACACTGAAGCTTTCTTT. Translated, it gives CASSSVRTGVVNTEAFF.

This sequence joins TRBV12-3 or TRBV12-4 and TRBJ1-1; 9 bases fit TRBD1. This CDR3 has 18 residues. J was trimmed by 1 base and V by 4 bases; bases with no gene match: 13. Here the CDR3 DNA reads TGTGCCAGCAGTTCCTGGGACAGGGTCGAGTTGGAGAACACTGAAGCTTTCTTT. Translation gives CASSSWDRVELENTEAFF.

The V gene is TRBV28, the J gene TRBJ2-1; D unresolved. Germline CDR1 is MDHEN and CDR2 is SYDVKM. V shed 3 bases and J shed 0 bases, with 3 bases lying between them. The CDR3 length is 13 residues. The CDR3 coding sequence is TGTGCCAGCAGTTTTCCCTCCTACAATGAGCAGTTCTTC. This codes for CASSFPSYNEQFF. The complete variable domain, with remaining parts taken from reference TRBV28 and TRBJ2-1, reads DVKVTQSSRYLVKRTGEKVFLECVQDMDHENMFWYRQDPGLGLRLIYFSYDVKMKEKGDIPEGYSVSREKKERFSLILESASTNQTSMYLCASSFPSYNEQFFGPGTRLTVL.

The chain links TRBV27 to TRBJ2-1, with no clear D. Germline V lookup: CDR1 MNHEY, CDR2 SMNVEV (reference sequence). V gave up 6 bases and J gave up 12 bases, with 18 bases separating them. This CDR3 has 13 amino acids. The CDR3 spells CASSPAGERGQFF. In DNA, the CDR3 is TGTGCCAGCAGCCCCGCCGGAGAGCGCGGGCAGTTCTTC.

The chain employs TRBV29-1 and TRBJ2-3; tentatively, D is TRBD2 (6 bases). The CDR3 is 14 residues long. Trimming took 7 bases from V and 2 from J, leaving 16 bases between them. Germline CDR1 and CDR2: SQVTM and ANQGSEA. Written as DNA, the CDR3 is TGCAGCGCCTACGGGGGACCTAACACAGATACGCAGTATTTT. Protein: CSAYGGPNTDTQYF.

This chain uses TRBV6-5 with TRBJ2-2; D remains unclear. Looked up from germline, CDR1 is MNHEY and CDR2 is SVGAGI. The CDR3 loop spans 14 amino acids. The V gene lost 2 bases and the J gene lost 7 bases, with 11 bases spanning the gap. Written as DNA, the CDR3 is TGTGCCAGCAGTTACGGCCAGTTCGGCGGGGAGCTGTTTTTT. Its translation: CASSYGQFGGELFF.

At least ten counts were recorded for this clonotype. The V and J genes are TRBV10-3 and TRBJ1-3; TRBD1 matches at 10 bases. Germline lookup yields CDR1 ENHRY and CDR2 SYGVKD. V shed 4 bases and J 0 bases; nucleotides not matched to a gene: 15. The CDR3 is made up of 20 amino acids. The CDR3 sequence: CAISGSGTGEFLTSGNTIYF. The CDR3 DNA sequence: TGTGCCATCAGTGGATCCGGGACAGGGGAGTTTCTTACCTCTGGAAACACCATATATTTT.

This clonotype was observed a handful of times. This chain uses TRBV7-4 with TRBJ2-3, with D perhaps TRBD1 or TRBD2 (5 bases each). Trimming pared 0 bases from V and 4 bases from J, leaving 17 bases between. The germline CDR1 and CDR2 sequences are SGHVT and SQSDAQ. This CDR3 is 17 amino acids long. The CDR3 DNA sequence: TGTGCCAGCAGCTTAGCCCCGGGACCCAGTCCCGCAGATACGCAGTATTTT. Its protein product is CASSLAPGPSPADTQYF.

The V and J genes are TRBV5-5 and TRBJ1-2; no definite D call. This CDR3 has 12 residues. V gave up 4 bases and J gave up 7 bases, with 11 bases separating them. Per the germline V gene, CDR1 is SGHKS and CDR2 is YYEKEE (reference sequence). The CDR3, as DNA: TGTGCCAGCAGCGGCGGCGACCTTGGCTACACCTTC. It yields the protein CASSGGDLGYTF.

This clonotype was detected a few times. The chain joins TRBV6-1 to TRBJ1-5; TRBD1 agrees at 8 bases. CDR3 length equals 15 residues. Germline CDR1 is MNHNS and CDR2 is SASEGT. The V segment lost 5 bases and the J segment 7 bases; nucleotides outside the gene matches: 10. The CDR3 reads CASSFDRGVGQPQHF. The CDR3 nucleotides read TGTGCCAGCAGTTTCGACAGGGGCGTCGGACAGCCCCAGCATTTT.

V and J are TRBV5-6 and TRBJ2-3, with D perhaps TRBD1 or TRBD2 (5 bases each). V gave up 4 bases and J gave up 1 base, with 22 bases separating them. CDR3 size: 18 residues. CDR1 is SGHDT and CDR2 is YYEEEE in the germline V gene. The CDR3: CASSRFRDPRRGTDTQYF. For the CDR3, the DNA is TGTGCCAGCAGCCGTTTCAGGGACCCGCGAAGGGGCACAGATACGCAGTATTTT.

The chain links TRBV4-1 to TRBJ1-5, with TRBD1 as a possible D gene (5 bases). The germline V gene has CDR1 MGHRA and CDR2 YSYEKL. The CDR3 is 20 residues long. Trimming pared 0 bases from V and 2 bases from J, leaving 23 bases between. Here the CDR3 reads CASSQDIHMGLDFGNQPQHF. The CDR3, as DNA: TGCGCCAGCAGCCAAGATATCCATATGGGACTAGACTTTGGCAATCAGCCCCAGCATTTT.

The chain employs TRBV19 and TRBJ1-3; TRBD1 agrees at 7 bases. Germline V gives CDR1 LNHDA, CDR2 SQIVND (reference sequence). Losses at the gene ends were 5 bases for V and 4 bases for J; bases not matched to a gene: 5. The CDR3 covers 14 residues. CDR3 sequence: CASSFGTVGNTIYF. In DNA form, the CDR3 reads TGTGCCAGTAGTTTTGGGACAGTCGGAAACACCATATATTTT.